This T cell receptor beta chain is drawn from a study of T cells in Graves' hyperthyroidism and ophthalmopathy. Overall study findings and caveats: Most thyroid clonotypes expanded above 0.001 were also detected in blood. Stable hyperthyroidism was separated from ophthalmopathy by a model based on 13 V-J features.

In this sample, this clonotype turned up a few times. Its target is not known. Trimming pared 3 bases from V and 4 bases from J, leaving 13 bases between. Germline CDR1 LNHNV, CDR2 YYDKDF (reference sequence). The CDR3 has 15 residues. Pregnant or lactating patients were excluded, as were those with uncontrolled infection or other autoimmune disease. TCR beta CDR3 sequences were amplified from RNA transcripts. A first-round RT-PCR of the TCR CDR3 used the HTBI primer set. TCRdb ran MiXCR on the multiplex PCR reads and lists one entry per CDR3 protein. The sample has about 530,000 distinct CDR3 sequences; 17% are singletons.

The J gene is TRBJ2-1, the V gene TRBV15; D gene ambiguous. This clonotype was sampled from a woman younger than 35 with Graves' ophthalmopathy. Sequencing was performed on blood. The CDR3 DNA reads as TGTGCCACCAGCAGGGCCGAGACCAAGTACAATGAGCAGTTCTTC. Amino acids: CATSRAETKYNEQFF. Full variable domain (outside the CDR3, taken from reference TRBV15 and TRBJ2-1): DAMVIQNPRYQVTQFGKPVTLSCSQTLNHNVMYWYQQKSSQAPKLLFHYYDKDFNNEADTPDNFQSRRPNTSFCFLDIRSPGLGDTAMYLCATSRAETKYNEQFFGPGTRLTVL.